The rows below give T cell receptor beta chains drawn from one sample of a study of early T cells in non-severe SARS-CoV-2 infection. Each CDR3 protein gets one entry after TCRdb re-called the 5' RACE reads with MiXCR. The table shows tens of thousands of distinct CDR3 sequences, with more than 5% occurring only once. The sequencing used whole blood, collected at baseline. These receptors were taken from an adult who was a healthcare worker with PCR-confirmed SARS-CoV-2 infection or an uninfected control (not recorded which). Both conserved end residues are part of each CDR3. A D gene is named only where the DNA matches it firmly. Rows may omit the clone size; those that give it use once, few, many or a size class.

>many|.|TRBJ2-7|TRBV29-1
TGCAGCGTTATCCGGGACACCTACGAGCAGTACTTC
CSVIRDTYEQYF
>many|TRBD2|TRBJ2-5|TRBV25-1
TGTGCCAGCAGTGAAACCCTAGGGACTAGGAAACGGACCCAGTACTTC
CASSETLGTRKRTQYF
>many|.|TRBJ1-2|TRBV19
TGTGCCAGTAGTATCTCCGGGAATCTAAAGCGGCGAAGCTATGGCTACACCTTC
CASSISGNLKRRSYGYTF
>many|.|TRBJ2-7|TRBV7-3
TGTGCCAGCAGCTCTCAGGGATACTACGAGCAGTACTTC
CASSSQGYYEQYF
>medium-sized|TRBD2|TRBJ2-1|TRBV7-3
TGTGCCAGCAGCTTTCAGCGGGGGGGCGGAAATGAGCAGTTCTTC
CASSFQRGGGNEQFF
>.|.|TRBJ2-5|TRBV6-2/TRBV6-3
TGTGCCAGCAGTTATTCGGGTCTGTTAGGGGAGACCCAGTACTTC
CASSYSGLLGETQYF
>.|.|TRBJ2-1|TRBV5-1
TGCGCCAGCAGCTTGCTGGGTCCGGGACTCAATGAGCAGTTCTTC
CASSLLGPGLNEQFF
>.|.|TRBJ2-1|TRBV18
TGTGCCAGCTCACCACAGACGGGACTCAGGGAGCAGTTCTTC
CASSPQTGLREQFF
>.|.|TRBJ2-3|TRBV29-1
TGCAGCGTTGAAGATTGGCGGGGGCAAGATACGCAGTATTTT
CSVEDWRGQDTQYF
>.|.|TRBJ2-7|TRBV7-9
TGTGCCAGCAGCTCTTGGGGAACCTACGAGCAGTACTTC
CASSSWGTYEQYF
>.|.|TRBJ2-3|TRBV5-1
TGCGCCAGCAGCTTGCAGCTGAGCACAGATACGCAGTATTTT
CASSLQLSTDTQYF
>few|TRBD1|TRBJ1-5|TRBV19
TGTGCCAGTAGGACGGACAGGGCTCGTCAGCCCCAGCATTTT
CASRTDRARQPQHF
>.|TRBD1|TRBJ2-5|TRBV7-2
TGTGCCAGCAGCTTACGCCGGGACAGGGATCAAGAGACCCAGTACTTC
CASSLRRDRDQETQYF
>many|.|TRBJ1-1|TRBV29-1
TGCAGCGTACCCTTAACCGGGGCCTCCAACACTGAAGCTTTCTTT
CSVPLTGASNTEAFF
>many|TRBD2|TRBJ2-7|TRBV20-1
TGCAGTGCTAGAGATCTCTCAGGTGCGGGGGGCGAGCAGTACTTC
CSARDLSGAGGEQYF
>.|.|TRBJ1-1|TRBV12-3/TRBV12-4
TGTGCCAGCAGCCCCGAAGGGCGTCTTGGGCGGAACACTGAAGCTTTCTTT
CASSPEGRLGRNTEAFF
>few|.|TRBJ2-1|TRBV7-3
TGTGCCAGCAGCCCCCGTCGGGGCCCATACAATGAGCAGTTCTTC
CASSPRRGPYNEQFF
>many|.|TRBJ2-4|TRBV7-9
TGTGCCAGCAGCGGGGAGTATACCAAAAACATTCAGTACTTC
CASSGEYTKNIQYF
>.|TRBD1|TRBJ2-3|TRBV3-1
TGTGCCAGCAGCCTAGACAGGGGACATACGCAGTATTTT
CASSLDRGHTQYF
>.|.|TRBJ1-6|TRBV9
TGTGCCAGCAGCGTACTCCGGGACGGAGATTCACCCCTCCACTTT
CASSVLRDGDSPLHF
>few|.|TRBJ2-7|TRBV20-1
TGCAGTGCTAGATATGCCTACGAGCAGTACTTC
CSARYAYEQYF
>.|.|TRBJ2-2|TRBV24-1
TGTGCCACCAGCGGGACAAGGGACACCGGGGAGCTGTTTTTT
CATSGTRDTGELFF
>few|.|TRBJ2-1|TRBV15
TGTGCCACCAGCAGAGAACTCCCAGGTGGGGGGACTGGAAATGAGCAGTTCTTC
CATSRELPGGGTGNEQFF
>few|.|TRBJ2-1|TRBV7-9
TGTGCCAGCATCCCCAGTGGCTCCTACAATGAGCAGTTCTTC
CASIPSGSYNEQFF
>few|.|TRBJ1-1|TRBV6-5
TGTGCCAGCAGTTACGGCAGGAACACTGAAGCTTTCTTT
CASSYGRNTEAFF
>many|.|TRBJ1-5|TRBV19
TGTGCCAGTAGTATTCAGGGTATCCGCAATCAGCCCCAGCATTTT
CASSIQGIRNQPQHF
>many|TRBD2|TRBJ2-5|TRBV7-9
TGTGCCAGCAGCTTAATGTCAGCGGGGGGGCAAGAGACCCAGTACTTC
CASSLMSAGGQETQYF
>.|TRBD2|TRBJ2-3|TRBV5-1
TGCGCCAGCAGCCCACTAGCGGGGGGCTCCACAGATACGCAGTATTTT
CASSPLAGGSTDTQYF
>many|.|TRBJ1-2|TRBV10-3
TGTGCCATCAGTGAGCTGGCGGGCTATGGCTACACCTTC
CAISELAGYGYTF
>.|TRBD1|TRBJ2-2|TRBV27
TGTGCCAGCAGTCACAGGGGGCTCAACACCGGGGAGCTGTTTTTT
CASSHRGLNTGELFF
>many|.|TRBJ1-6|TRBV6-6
TGTGCCAGCAGGGAGGGGGGCCTCAATTCACCCCTCCACTTT
CASREGGLNSPLHF
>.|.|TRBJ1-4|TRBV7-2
TGTGCCAGCAGCTTCACCCCAGAAAAACTGTTTTTT
CASSFTPEKLFF
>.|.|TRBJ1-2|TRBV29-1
TGCAGCGTCAAAAACAGGGTGGCCGGAGGCTACACCTTC
CSVKNRVAGGYTF
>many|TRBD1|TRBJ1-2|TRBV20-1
TGCAGTGCTTCGGGACAGGGGGCAGACTATGGCTACACCTTC
CSASGQGADYGYTF
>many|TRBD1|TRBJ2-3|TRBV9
TGTGCCAGCAGCGTAGCCGGGACAGGGGCAGATACGCAGTATTTT
CASSVAGTGADTQYF
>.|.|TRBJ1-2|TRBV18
TGTGCCAGCTCACGGATGGGGGATACTCTCCCCTATGGCTACACCTTC
CASSRMGDTLPYGYTF
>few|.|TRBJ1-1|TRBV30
TGTGCCTGGAGACTAGGGAGGAGGAGCACTGAAGCTTTCTTT
CAWRLGRRSTEAFF
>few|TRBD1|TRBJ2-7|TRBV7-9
TGTGCCAGCAGCTTAGAGGACAGGGGGCGAGAGCAGTACTTC
CASSLEDRGREQYF
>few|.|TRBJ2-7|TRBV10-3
TGTGCCATCAGACAGGCGACCTACGAGCAGTACTTC
CAIRQATYEQYF
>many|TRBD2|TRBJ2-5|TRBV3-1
TGTGCCAGCAGCGATTCGAGCGGGGGCCCATTAGAGACCCAGTACTTC
CASSDSSGGPLETQYF
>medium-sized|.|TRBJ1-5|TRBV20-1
TGCAGTGCTAGAGGCCCAGGGGGCAATCAGCCCCAGCATTTT
CSARGPGGNQPQHF
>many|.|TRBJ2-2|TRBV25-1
TGTGCCAGCAGTCCAGACTTCACCGGGGAGCTGTTTTTT
CASSPDFTGELFF
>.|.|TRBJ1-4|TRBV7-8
TGTGCCAGCAGCTTTGGACTGCGCCCGGCGAAGCGAGCAACTAATGAAAAACTGTTTTTT
CASSFGLRPAKRATNEKLFF
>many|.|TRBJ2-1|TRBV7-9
TGTGCCAGCAGCTTAGTTAGGACAGACAATGAGCAGTTCTTC
CASSLVRTDNEQFF
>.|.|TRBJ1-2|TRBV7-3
TGTGCCAGCACCCTTAACACAGGGACGAACTATGGCTACACCTTC
CASTLNTGTNYGYTF
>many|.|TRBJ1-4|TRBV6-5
TGTGCCAGCAGTTACACGCGAGGGAGGGAAAAACTGTTTTTT
CASSYTRGREKLFF
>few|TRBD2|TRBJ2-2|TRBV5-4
TGTGCCAGCAGCTTGGAGCGGGGGACCTACACCGGGGAGCTGTTTTTT
CASSLERGTYTGELFF
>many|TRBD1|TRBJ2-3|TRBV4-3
TGCGCCAGCAGCCAAGCCCCTAGGGGGCAAGGACGCACAGATACGCAGTATTTT
CASSQAPRGQGRTDTQYF
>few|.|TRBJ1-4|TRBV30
TGTGCCTGGAGTGAAACAGATGAAAAACTGTTTTTT
CAWSETDEKLFF
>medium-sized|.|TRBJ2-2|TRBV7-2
TGTGCCAGCAGCTCCGAAGGGCCCGGGGAGCTGTTTTTT
CASSSEGPGELFF
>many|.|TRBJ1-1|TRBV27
TGTGCCAGCTGGGGGAATGAAGCTTTCTTT
CASWGNEAFF
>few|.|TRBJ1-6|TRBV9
TGTGCCAGCAGCGTAGCGGTGACAGGTTTTGATTCACCCCTCCACTTT
CASSVAVTGFDSPLHF
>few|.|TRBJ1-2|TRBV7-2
TGTGCCAGCAGCTTAGATACGGCAGGGTCTGGCTACACCTTC
CASSLDTAGSGYTF
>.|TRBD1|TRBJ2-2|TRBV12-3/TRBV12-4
TGTGCCAGCAGTCACTCTCGGGACAGGGGGTACCCCGGGGAGCTGTTTTTT
CASSHSRDRGYPGELFF